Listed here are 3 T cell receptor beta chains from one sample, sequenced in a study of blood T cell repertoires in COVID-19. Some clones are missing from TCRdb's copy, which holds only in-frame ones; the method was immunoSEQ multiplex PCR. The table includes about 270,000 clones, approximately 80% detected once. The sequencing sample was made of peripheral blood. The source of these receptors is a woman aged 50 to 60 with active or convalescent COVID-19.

CDR3 sequence (DNA): TGTGCCAGCAGTTCGGACAGGGGGGAGCTGTTTTTT. Its protein product is CASSSDRGELFF. The V call is TRBV12-3 or TRBV12-4, the J call TRBJ2-2, with 7 positions matching TRBD1. This CDR3 is built from 12 residues. Trimming removed 4 bases from V and 8 bases from J; junction bases left unmatched: 1.

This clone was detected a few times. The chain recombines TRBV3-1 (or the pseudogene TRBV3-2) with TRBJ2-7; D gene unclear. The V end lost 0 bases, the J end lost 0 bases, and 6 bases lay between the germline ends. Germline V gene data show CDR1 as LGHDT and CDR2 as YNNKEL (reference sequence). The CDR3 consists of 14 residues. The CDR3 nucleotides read TGTGCCAGCAGCCAAGATCCCTTCTCCTACGAGCAGTACTTC. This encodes CASSQDPFSYEQYF.

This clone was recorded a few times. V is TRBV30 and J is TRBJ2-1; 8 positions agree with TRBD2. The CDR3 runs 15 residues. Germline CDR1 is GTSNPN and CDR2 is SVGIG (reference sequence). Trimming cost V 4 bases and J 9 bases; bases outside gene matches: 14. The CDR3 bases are TGTGCCTGGACCGCGGACGGGAGGGGACAAGGTGAGCAGTTCTTC. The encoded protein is CAWTADGRGQGEQFF.